This paragraph reports one T cell receptor beta chain. Its antigen is unidentified. The data were taken from a study of shared clonotypes between healthy human individuals. Findings of the study overall: The study generally estimated greater richness for naive than memory subsets.

Assay used: immunoSEQ multiplex PCR; TCRdb lists only in-frame clones, some missing. The sample contains around 2.1 million clones, 93% of which appear only once. Naive CD8 populations comprised CD45RO-negative cells positively selected for CCR7, excluding terminally differentiated effector memory CD45RA+ cells. The trim removed 5 bases at V and 5 bases at J, leaving 9 bases unmatched. CDR1 SGHTA and CDR2 FQGTGA come from the germline V gene. The CDR3 has 15 residues. This TCR was recovered from a man between 18 and 29 years old in good health. Some clones in this sample may be carry-over from other donors' samples. The sample consisted of naive CD8+ T cells from PBMCs. The gene calls are TRBV7-3 and TRBJ2-7; 10 bases agree with TRBD1. This CDR3 is CASSPRQGAANEQYF. In DNA form, the CDR3 reads TGTGCCAGCAGCCCTCGACAGGGGGCCGCCAACGAGCAGTACTTC.